Presented here are 14 T cell receptor beta chains from one specimen sequenced in a study of blood T cell repertoires in COVID-19. Assay used: immunoSEQ multiplex PCR; TCRdb lists only in-frame clones, some missing. The sample yields about 24,000 clones, about 87% seen once. The sequenced sample was peripheral blood. These receptor sequences come from a human donor with active COVID-19. The donor label of this sample is uncertain.

The chain combines TRBV5-1 with TRBJ2-7; 8 bases align to TRBD2. The germline gives CDR1 SGHRS, CDR2 YFSETQ. V dropped 8 bases and J dropped 3; count of bases not matched to a gene: 7. The CDR3 has 13 residues. The CDR3 DNA reads TGCGCCAGTGCCGGGGGGGCATTCTACGAGCAGTACTTC. Translating gives CASAGGAFYEQYF.

J is TRBJ2-5 and V is TRBV30; 8 bases are a match to TRBD2. The CDR3 has 16 amino acids. Germline V gene sequence: CDR1 GTSNPN, CDR2 SVGIG (reference sequence). Trimming at V came to 0 bases and at J to 5 bases, leaving 11 bases not matched to a gene. CDR3 sequence (DNA): TGTGCCTGGAGTGTTGGGGCTGGTAGCGGGGCTGAGACCCAGTACTTC. Its translation is CAWSVGAGSGAETQYF.

This chain connects TRBV29-1 to TRBJ2-4; 7 bases align to TRBD1. V lost 7 bases to trimming and J lost 8 bases; unmatched junction nucleotides: 14. The CDR3 has 14 residues. The germline CDR1 and CDR2 sequences are SQVTM and ANQGSEA. Written as DNA, the CDR3 is TGCAGCGGGAAGGACAGGAGCTCCCTGGACATTCAGTACTTC. This gives the protein CSGKDRSSLDIQYF.

The chain links TRBV4-1 to TRBJ1-3, with D possibly TRBD1 on 5 matching bases. The V gene lost 1 base and the J gene lost 2 bases, with 12 bases spanning the gap. This CDR3 is built from 16 residues. Looked up from germline, CDR1 is MGHRA and CDR2 is YSYEKL. The CDR3, as DNA: TGCGCCAGCAGCCAAGGATGGGGGGGGGCTGGAAACACCATATATTTT. Protein: CASSQGWGGAGNTIYF.

The chain is built from TRBV5-8 and TRBJ1-1; D is uncertain. Germline lookup yields CDR1 SGHTS and CDR2 YDEGEE. This CDR3 is 11 amino acids long. V lost 4 bases and J 7 bases, leaving 8 bases between the germline ends. The CDR3 region is CASSKLFEAFF. DNA for the CDR3: TGTGCCAGCAGCAAACTGTTTGAAGCTTTCTTT.

The rearrangement links TRBV13 to TRBJ1-6, with D uncertain. The CDR3 length is 15 residues. V dropped 2 bases and J dropped 8 bases, with 13 bases sitting between them. From germline, CDR1 is PRHDT and CDR2 FYEKMQ (reference sequence). The CDR3 spells CASSLISRRDSPLHF. The CDR3 nucleotides are TGTGCCAGCAGCTTAATCTCCAGGAGGGATTCACCCCTCCACTTT.

This clone was detected once. This sequence joins TRBV24-1 and TRBJ2-2; 8 nucleotides align to TRBD1. The CDR3 contains 16 residues. Germline V gene data show CDR1 as KGHDR and CDR2 as SFDVKD. Trimming removed 2 bases from V and 2 bases from J; junction bases left unmatched: 3. CDR3 in DNA: TGTGCCACCAGTGATTCCGGGACAGGCAACACCGGGGAGCTGTTTTTT. Translation gives CATSDSGTGNTGELFF.

The chain is built from TRBV7-3 and TRBJ1-1; TRBD1 agrees at 11 bases. Germline lookup yields CDR1 SGHTA and CDR2 FQGTGA. The CDR3 extends over 14 amino acids. V lost 5 bases, J lost 4 bases, and 3 bases stayed unmatched. Here the CDR3 DNA reads TGTGCCAGCAGCACCGGGACAGGGGGCACTGAAGCTTTCTTT. This codes for CASSTGTGGTEAFF. The variable domain in full, with the rest retrieved from reference TRBV7-3 and TRBJ1-1, is GAGVSQTPSNKVTEKGKYVELRCDPISGHTALYWYRQSLGQGPEFLIYFQGTGAADDSGLPNDRFFAVRPEGSVSTLKIQRTERGDSAVYLCASSTGTGGTEAFFGQGTRLTVV.

This chain connects TRBV11-2 to TRBJ1-2, with D possibly matching TRBD1 (6 bases). Trimming cost V 5 bases and J 3 bases, with 22 bases left between them. The CDR3 has 17 amino acids. The germline CDR1 and CDR2 sequences are SGHAT and FQNNGV. Here the CDR3 DNA reads TGTGCCAGCAGCCCATGGACAGTAAACCATGATCACTATGGCTACACCTTC. Translating gives CASSPWTVNHDHYGYTF.

This chain links TRBV6-4 with TRBJ2-3; D is uncertain. Between the trimmed V and J ends, which lost 6 bases and 2 bases, there was a span of 12 bases. The length of the CDR3 is 14 residues. Germline CDR1 and CDR2: MRHNA and SNTAGT. The CDR3 spells CASSPELFTDTQYF. The CDR3 nucleotides read TGTGCCAGCAGCCCCGAGTTGTTCACAGATACGCAGTATTTT.

The chain joins TRBV5-4 to TRBJ1-2; no definite D call. Trimming left V 0 bases short and J 6 bases short, with 9 bases between. CDR1 and CDR2 (germline): SGHNT, YYREEE (reference sequence). The CDR3 loop spans 13 amino acids. The CDR3 region is CASSLGEVDGYTF. CDR3 DNA sequence: TGTGCCAGCAGCTTGGGGGAGGTGGATGGCTACACCTTC.

This chain links TRBV7-2 with TRBJ2-7, with TRBD2 matching over 7 bases. The length of the CDR3 is 15 residues. Germline V gives CDR1 SGHTA, CDR2 FQGNSA. With 0 bases clipped from V and 5 bases from J, the junction kept 7 bases outside the gene matches. CDR3 nucleotide sequence: TGTGCCAGCAGCTTAGCAGGCGGCCGGGGGGACGAGCAGTACTTC. Protein: CASSLAGGRGDEQYF.

The chain couples TRBV5-1 to TRBJ2-2; TRBD1 agrees at 7 bases. CDR1 is SGHRS and CDR2 is YFSETQ in the germline V gene. This CDR3 comprises 15 residues. The V and J ends lost 5 bases and 3 bases, in that order; junction bases with no gene match: 7. The CDR3 loop reads CASSGGTEYTGELFF. CDR3 bases: TGCGCCAGCAGTGGTGGGACAGAGTACACCGGGGAGCTGTTTTTT.

This clone was picked up a small number of times. The rearrangement links TRBV5-6 to TRBJ2-5; 9 nucleotides align to TRBD1. The junction had 7 bases not matched to a gene; V was cut back by 0 bases and J by 1 base. The CDR3 is made up of 17 amino acids. The germline V gene encodes CDR1 SGHDT and CDR2 YYEEEE. CDR3 residues: CASSLVADRGSQETQYF. The CDR3 nucleotides read TGTGCCAGCAGCTTGGTTGCGGACAGGGGAAGCCAAGAGACCCAGTACTTC.